These 14 T cell receptor beta chains were all obtained from the same sample, sequenced in a study of blood T cells in healthy people across ages. The second PCR ran roughly 6 to 12 cycles with a sample-barcoded 5' primer and J-beta primers. TCRdb re-called the 5' RACE reads through MiXCR, storing one row per CDR3 protein. This table holds approximately 1,100,000 distinct CDR3 sequences, 45% found once. Input material: blood. Source of these receptors: a woman aged 55 to 70 in good health.

Many counts were recorded for this clonotype. The chain couples TRBV27 to TRBJ1-1, with D hard to call. V gave up 3 bases and J gave up 3 bases, with 8 bases separating them. The germline V gene encodes CDR1 MNHEY and CDR2 SMNVEV (reference sequence). The CDR3 is 13 residues long. As DNA, the CDR3 is TGTGCCAGCAGTTTGCAGTGGGACACTGAAGCTTTCTTT. Its protein product is CASSLQWDTEAFF.

This chain connects TRBV20-1 to TRBJ2-3; perhaps TRBD1 as D (6 bases). Germline V gives CDR1 DFQATT, CDR2 SNEGSKA (reference sequence). CDR3 length: 15 amino acids. With 6 bases removed from V and 3 bases from J, the gap between germline ends came to 19 bases. CDR3 region: CSAAPRGVRTDTQYF. The DNA for the CDR3 is TGCAGTGCGGCCCCCAGGGGAGTAAGAACAGATACGCAGTATTTT.

The table lists this clonotype with a few counts. The chain links TRBV20-1 to TRBJ2-1, with 10 nucleotides matching TRBD1. V lost 2 bases to trimming and J lost 7 bases; unmatched junction nucleotides: 5. Germline V gives CDR1 DFQATT, CDR2 SNEGSKA (reference sequence). CDR3 size: 14 residues. Written as DNA, the CDR3 is TGCAGTGCTAGACGACAGGGGGCGAGGAATGAGCAGTTCTTC. It yields the protein CSARRQGARNEQFF.

This rearrangement joins TRBV12-3 or TRBV12-4 to TRBJ2-1, with 13 nucleotides matching TRBD2. The V gene end was trimmed by 5 bases and the J gene end by 13 bases; junction bases not matched to a gene: 14. The CDR3 is 16 residues long. CDR3: CASSPGLAGVGETQFF. CDR3 DNA sequence: TGTGCCAGCAGTCCCGGACTAGCGGGAGTTGGAGAGACCCAGTTCTTC.

This rearrangement joins TRBV9 to TRBJ2-3; D possibly uses TRBD1 or TRBD2 (6 bases each). The germline gives CDR1 SGDLS, CDR2 YYNGEE. This CDR3 region has 15 residues. Trimming removed 4 bases from V and 3 bases from J, with 15 bases in between. The CDR3 DNA reads as TGTGCCAGCAGCCTCCTCGAGGGGGGTACAGATACGCAGTATTTT. Translation: CASSLLEGGTDTQYF.

In its sample, this clonotype was seen many times. The chain carries TRBV29-1 and TRBJ2-5; 8 bases map to TRBD1. V shed 5 bases and J 5 bases; nucleotides not matched to a gene: 10. Germline CDR1 and CDR2: SQVTM and ANQGSEA. The CDR3 runs to 14 residues. Here the CDR3 reads CSVSDRGRMETQYF. The DNA of the CDR3 is TGCAGCGTTTCTGACAGGGGAAGGATGGAGACCCAGTACTTC.

The gene calls are TRBV25-1 and TRBJ2-7; TRBD2 aligns across 8 bases. Germline CDR1 reads MGHDK; CDR2 reads SYGVNS. Losses at the gene ends were 3 bases for V and 7 bases for J; bases not matched to a gene: 11. The CDR3 has 15 amino acids. CDR3 sequence reads: CASSDPGGPYNEQYF. CDR3 nucleotides: TGTGCCAGCAGTGACCCGGGAGGGCCCTACAATGAGCAGTACTTC.

This clonotype was seen a few times. The CDR3 sequence is CASSPPRGHQSGELFF. The CDR3 nucleotides read TGTGCCAGCAGTCCCCCTCGGGGACATCAATCCGGGGAGCTGTTTTTT. The chain employs TRBV2 and TRBJ2-2, with D possibly TRBD1 on 6 matching bases. The CDR3 sequence is 16 residues long. V was shortened by 5 bases and J by 6 bases, with 19 bases between the two germline ends. CDR1 and CDR2 from the germline V gene are SNHLY and FYNNEI.

This chain uses TRBV20-1 with TRBJ2-7; 8 bases agree with TRBD2. Germline CDR1 and CDR2: DFQATT and SNEGSKA (reference sequence). This CDR3 is 13 amino acids long. The V segment lost 0 bases and the J segment 5 bases; nucleotides outside the gene matches: 3. The CDR3 is CSARDLAGHEQYF. In nucleotides, the CDR3 is TGCAGTGCTAGAGACCTAGCGGGCCACGAGCAGTACTTC.

The CDR3 DNA follows: TGTGCCAGCAGTGTAAGAAGTCGCGAGGATGCGCAGTATTTT. It encodes CASSVRSREDAQYF. This rearrangement joins TRBV27 to TRBJ2-3; D call uncertain. Deletions cut 5 bases from V and 10 bases from J, with 19 bases between. From germline, CDR1 is MNHEY and CDR2 SMNVEV (reference sequence). CDR3 length equals 14 residues.

This clonotype was counted a few times. The V gene is TRBV6-6, the J gene TRBJ2-1; 7 nucleotides line up with TRBD2. The tail of the sequence fits TRBJ2-7 better, so the J call may be wrong. Germline lookup yields CDR1 MNHNY and CDR2 SVGAGI (reference sequence). This CDR3 is built from 16 residues. The CDR3 here is CASSRSRAGVNNEQYF. The DNA of the CDR3 is TGTGCCAGCAGTCGCTCCCGGGCGGGAGTAAACAATGAGCAGTACTTC.

The chain couples TRBV5-5 to TRBJ2-7; D not resolved. The CDR3 is made up of 13 amino acids. V was shortened by 4 bases and J by 7 bases, with 15 bases between the two germline ends. The germline CDR1 and CDR2 sequences are SGHKS and YYEKEE (reference sequence). This CDR3 is CASSLTTLREQYF. The CDR3 DNA sequence: TGTGCCAGCAGCCTCACGACCCTACGTGAGCAGTACTTC.

J is TRBJ2-5 and V is TRBV30, with D hard to call. The V gene lost 1 base and the J gene lost 4 bases, with 4 bases spanning the gap. The CDR3 consists of 11 residues. Germline CDR1 GTSNPN, CDR2 SVGIG (reference sequence). In DNA form, the CDR3 reads TGTGCCTGGAGTGCCCTAGAGACCCAGTACTTC. As protein: CAWSALETQYF.

The J gene is TRBJ2-1, the V gene TRBV3-1, with 8 nucleotides matching TRBD2. The end of the DNA aligns better with TRBJ2-7, so the J call may be wrong. Germline V gene data show CDR1 as LGHDT and CDR2 as YNNKEL (reference sequence). The CDR3 consists of 18 residues. CDR3 protein: CASSQGSRGRPSYNEQYF. The CDR3 DNA sequence: TGTGCCAGCAGCCAAGGGTCTCGCGGGAGGCCTTCCTACAATGAGCAGTACTTC.